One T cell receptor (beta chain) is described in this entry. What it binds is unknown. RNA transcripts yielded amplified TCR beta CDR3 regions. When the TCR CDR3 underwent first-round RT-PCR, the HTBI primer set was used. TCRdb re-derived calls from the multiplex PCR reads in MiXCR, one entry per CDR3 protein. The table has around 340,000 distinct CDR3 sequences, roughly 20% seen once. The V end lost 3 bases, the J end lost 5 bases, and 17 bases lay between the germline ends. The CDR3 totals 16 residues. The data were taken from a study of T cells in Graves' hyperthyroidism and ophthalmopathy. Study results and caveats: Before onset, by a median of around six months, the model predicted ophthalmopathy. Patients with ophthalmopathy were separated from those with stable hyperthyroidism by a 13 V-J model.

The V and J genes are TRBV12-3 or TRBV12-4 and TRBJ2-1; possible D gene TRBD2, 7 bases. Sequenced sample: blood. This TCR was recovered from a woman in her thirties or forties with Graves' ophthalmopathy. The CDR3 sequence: CASSFGGGAKDNEQFF. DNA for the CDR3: TGTGCCAGCAGTTTCGGAGGGGGGGCCAAGGACAATGAGCAGTTCTTC.